This is a list of T cell receptor beta chains from one sample in a study of T cells in Graves' hyperthyroidism and ophthalmopathy. TCRdb reanalysed the multiplex PCR reads using MiXCR and keeps one entry per CDR3 protein. The sample carries roughly 710,000 distinct CDR3 sequences, under 45% recorded once. The material sequenced was blood. These receptors came from a woman aged 40 to 50 with Graves' hyperthyroidism. Each CDR3 is given with its conserved first and last residue. Each record gives: CDR3 protein, CDR3 length, V gene, J gene.

CASSSEFETGAQRGYEQYF	19	TRBV7-2	TRBJ2-7
CASSLTGERYEQYF	14	TRBV11-2	TRBJ2-7
CAGSVEIGGHGTGELFF	17	TRBV9	TRBJ2-2
CATSDWDRVGYTF	13	TRBV2	TRBJ1-2
CASSFVPQNAEQYF	14	TRBV12-3/TRBV12-4	TRBJ2-7
CASSPLGGAQNTEAFF	16	TRBV2	TRBJ1-1
CSVKSGANVLTFGAGTGELFF	21	TRBV29-1	TRBJ2-2
CASSVGGTGSTYEQYF	16	TRBV9	TRBJ2-7
CSAREGHEQFF	11	TRBV20-1	NA
CASSYSIRVGVQETQYF	17	TRBV6-5	TRBJ2-5
CAISERTSNQPQHF	14	TRBV2	TRBJ1-5
CASSSAKLRNTEAFF	15	TRBV25-1	TRBJ1-1
CASRYDWGLNTEAFF	15	TRBV7-8	TRBJ1-1
CAILDRDDAGYTF	13	TRBV10-3	TRBJ1-2
CAISAAGDTQYF	12	TRBV10-3	TRBJ2-7
CASSQDASSYEQYF	14	TRBV4-3	TRBJ2-7
CASSRQGLEQYF	12	TRBV7-9	TRBJ2-7
CASSLAVTGRETQYF	15	TRBV5-1	TRBJ2-5
CASSYSTDRGRCYTF	15	TRBV6-5	TRBJ1-2
CASSIAGVLEQYF	13	TRBV5-6	TRBJ2-7
CSVVWQRSGANVLTF	15	TRBV29-1	TRBJ2-6
CASDRGELNTEAFF	14	TRBV6-1	TRBJ1-1
CSARGTINGELFF	13	TRBV20-1	TRBJ2-2
CASSFVSTGPTDNYGYTF	18	TRBV7-9	TRBJ1-2
CSVIQDSGNTIYF	13	TRBV29-1	TRBJ1-3
CASSPRQNSNQPQHF	15	TRBV12-3/TRBV12-4	TRBJ1-5
CASSRRDGLHGYTF	14	TRBV6-5	TRBJ1-2
CATSPVSGERADTQYF	16	TRBV15	TRBJ2-3
CAISESTGPYGYTF	14	TRBV10-3	TRBJ1-2
CASSAGTGPSTYNSPLHF	18	TRBV7-2	TRBJ1-6
CASSPSGTANEKLFF	15	TRBV7-9	TRBJ1-4
CSARWGQSYGYTF	13	TRBV20-1	TRBJ1-2
CASSPGPYTEAFF	13	TRBV25-1	TRBJ1-1
CASSPYATGTGELFF	15	TRBV12-3/TRBV12-4	TRBJ2-2
CASIGQGANWGNTIYF	16	TRBV25-1	TRBJ1-3
CASSNQGAGGYTF	13	TRBV19	TRBJ1-2
CASLDTNTGELFF	13	TRBV6-1	TRBJ2-2
CSVESGSGFSGYTF	14	TRBV29-1	TRBJ1-2
CASSWAIWGTGELFF	15	TRBV5-1	TRBJ2-2
CASSLSGQGVDSPLHF	16	TRBV2	TRBJ1-6
CATLLGGGFIF	11	TRBV28	TRBJ2-5
CSASPQGGYTF	11	TRBV20-1	TRBJ1-2